Listed here is a single T cell receptor (beta chain). Its antigen remains unidentified. The data were taken from a study of cytomegalovirus exposure and HLA in healthy donors. About the research overall: Of about 400 genotyped donors, about 81% clustered with self-reported Caucasian donors. General study findings and limits: A reported reduction in N-insertions relative to the approximately 670-donor mean was seen in an Asian-associated ancestry cluster in a later analysis.

The CDR3 is 15 amino acids. Germline V lookup: CDR1 MDHEN, CDR2 SYDVKM. V gave up 3 bases and J gave up 4 bases, with 15 bases separating them. 13 Jbeta primers and 60 Vbeta primers were used for the PCR. Profiling relied on immunoSEQ multiplex PCR, and the TCRdb table lists in-frame clones only, not all of them. The top ten hold around 1.5% of the sample, which has 150,000 to 200,000 clones, around 76% seen once. This chain uses TRBV28 with TRBJ1-1; weak D call: TRBD1 (6 bases). The origin of this receptor is a man aged 35 to 55 in good health and CMV-seronegative. The sample comprised PBMCs. CDR3 region: CASSFSGGVGTEAFF. The CDR3 DNA follows: TGTGCCAGCAGTTTTAGTGGGGGCGTGGGCACTGAAGCTTTCTTT.